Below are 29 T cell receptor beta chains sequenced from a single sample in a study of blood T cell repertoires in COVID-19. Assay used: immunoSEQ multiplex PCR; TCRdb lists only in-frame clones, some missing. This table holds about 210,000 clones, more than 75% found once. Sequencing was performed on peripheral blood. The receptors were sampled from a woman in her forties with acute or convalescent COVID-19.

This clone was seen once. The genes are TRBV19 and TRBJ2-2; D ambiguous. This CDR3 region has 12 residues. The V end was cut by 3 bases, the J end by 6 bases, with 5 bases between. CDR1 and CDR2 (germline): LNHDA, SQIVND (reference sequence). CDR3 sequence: CASSISPGELFF. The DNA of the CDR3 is TGTGCCAGTAGTATTAGTCCCGGGGAGCTGTTTTTT.

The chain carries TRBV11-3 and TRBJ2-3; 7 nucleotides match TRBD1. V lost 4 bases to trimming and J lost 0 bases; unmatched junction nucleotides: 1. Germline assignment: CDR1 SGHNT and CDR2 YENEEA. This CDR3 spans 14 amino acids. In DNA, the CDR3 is TGTGCCAGCAGCTGGGGACAGAGCACAGATACGCAGTATTTT. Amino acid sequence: CASSWGQSTDTQYF.

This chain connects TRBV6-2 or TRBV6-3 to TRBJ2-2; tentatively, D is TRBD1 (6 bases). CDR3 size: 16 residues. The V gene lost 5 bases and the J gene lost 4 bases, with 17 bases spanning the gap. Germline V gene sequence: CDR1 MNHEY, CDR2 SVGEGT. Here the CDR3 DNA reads TGTGCCAGCAGTAGACAGGTCGGGTGGGGCACCGGGGAGCTGTTTTTT. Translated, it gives CASSRQVGWGTGELFF.

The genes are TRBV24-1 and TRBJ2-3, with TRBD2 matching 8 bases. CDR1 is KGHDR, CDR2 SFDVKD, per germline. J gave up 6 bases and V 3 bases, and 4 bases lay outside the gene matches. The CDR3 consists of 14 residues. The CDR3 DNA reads TGTGCCACCAGTGATACGGGACTAGGGGATACGCAGTATTTT. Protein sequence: CATSDTGLGDTQYF.

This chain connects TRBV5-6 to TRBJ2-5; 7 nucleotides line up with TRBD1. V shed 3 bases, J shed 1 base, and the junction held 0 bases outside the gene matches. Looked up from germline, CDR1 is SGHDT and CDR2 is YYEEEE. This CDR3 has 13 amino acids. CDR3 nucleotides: TGTGCCAGCAGCTGGGACAGCCAAGAGACCCAGTACTTC. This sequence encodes CASSWDSQETQYF.

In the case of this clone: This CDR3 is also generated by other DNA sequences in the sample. The CDR3 DNA sequence: TGTGCCAGCAGTGCGCCGGGCCCGGGGGGCAATCAGCCCCAGCATTTT. Its protein product is CASSAPGPGGNQPQHF. J is TRBJ1-5 and V is TRBV5-8; a weak D match, TRBD1 (5 bases). The length of the CDR3 is 16 residues. In germline, CDR1 is SGHTS, CDR2 YDEGEE. V was trimmed by 5 bases and J by 2 bases, leaving 17 bases between them.

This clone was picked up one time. Written as DNA, the CDR3 is TGTGCCAGCAGCCAAGATCGGATAGCGGGGAGGAATGAGCAGTTCTTC. It yields the protein CASSQDRIAGRNEQFF. The rearrangement links TRBV14 to TRBJ2-1; TRBD2 matches 8 bases. The CDR3 has 16 residues. Unmatched junction bases numbered 8, after V lost 0 bases and J lost 7 bases. From germline, CDR1 is SGHDN and CDR2 FVKESK.

The CDR3 loop is CASSFQKNTEAFF. CDR3 coding DNA: TGTGCCAGCAGTTTTCAGAAGAACACTGAAGCTTTCTTT. V usage is TRBV27 and J usage is TRBJ1-1; D is ambiguous. The CDR3 extends over 13 amino acids. Trimming took 3 bases from V and 1 from J, leaving 6 bases between them. Germline V gene lookup returns CDR1 MNHEY and CDR2 SMNVEV (reference sequence).

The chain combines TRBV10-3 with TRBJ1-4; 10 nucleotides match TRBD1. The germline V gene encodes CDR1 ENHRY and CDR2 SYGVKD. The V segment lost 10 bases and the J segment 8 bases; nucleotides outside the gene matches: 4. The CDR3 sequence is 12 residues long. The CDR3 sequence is CATGTGEEKLFF. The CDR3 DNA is TGTGCCACCGGGACAGGGGAGGAAAAACTGTTTTTT.

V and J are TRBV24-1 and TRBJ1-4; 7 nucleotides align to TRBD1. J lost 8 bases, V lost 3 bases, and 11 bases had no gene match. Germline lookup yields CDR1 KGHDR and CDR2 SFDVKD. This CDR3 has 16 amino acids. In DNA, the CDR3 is TGTGCCACCAGTGATACACGACAGGGAGCAAAGGAAAAACTGTTTTTT. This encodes CATSDTRQGAKEKLFF.

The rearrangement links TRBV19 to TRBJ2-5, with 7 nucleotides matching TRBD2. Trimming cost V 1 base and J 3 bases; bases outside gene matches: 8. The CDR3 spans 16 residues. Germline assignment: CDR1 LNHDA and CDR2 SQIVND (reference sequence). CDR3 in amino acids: CASSIGLAEPKETQYF. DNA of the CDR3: TGTGCCAGTAGTATAGGACTAGCTGAGCCAAAAGAGACCCAGTACTTC.

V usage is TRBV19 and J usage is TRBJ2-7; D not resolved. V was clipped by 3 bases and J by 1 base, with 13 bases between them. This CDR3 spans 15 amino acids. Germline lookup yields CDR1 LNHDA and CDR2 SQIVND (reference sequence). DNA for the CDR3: TGTGCCAGTAGTATTAGCACCAGAAGGTCCTACGAGCAGTACTTC. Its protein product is CASSISTRRSYEQYF.

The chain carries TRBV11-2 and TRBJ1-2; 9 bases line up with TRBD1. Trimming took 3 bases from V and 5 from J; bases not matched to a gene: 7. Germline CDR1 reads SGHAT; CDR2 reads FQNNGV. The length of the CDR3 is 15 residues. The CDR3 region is CASSFGTGTRYGYTF. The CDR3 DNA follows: TGTGCCAGCAGCTTTGGGACAGGGACCCGGTATGGCTACACCTTC.

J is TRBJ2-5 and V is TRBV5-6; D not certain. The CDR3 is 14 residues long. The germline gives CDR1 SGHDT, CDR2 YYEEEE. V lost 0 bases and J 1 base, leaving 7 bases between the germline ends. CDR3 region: CASSLAGPQETQYF. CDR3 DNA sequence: TGTGCCAGCAGCTTGGCCGGTCCCCAAGAGACCCAGTACTTC.

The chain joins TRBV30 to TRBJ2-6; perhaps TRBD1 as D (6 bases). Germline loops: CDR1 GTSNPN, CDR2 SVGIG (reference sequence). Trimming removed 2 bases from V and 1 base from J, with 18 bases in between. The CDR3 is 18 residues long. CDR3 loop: CAWSTGSSLLSGANVLTF. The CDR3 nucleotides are TGTGCCTGGAGTACAGGGAGTAGCCTCCTATCTGGGGCCAACGTCCTGACTTTC.

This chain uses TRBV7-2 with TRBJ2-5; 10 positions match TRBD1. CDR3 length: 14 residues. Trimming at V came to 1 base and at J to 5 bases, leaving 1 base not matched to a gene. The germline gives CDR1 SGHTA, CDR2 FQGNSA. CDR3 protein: CASSLGGQGETQYF. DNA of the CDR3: TGTGCCAGCAGCTTAGGGGGACAGGGGGAGACCCAGTACTTC.

This CDR3 reads CASGRRWVRTGPTGELFF. The CDR3 bases are TGTGCCAGCGGTAGGAGGTGGGTTAGGACAGGTCCCACCGGGGAGCTGTTTTTT. The V gene is TRBV27, the J gene TRBJ2-2, with 7 bases that match TRBD1. V lost 8 bases and J lost 4; bases outside the gene matches: 19. The CDR3 is 18 amino acids. Looked up from germline, CDR1 is MNHEY and CDR2 is SMNVEV (reference sequence).

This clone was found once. The CDR3 reads CAISTGQGVREQYF. In DNA form, the CDR3 reads TGTGCCATCTCCACGGGACAGGGTGTGCGGGAGCAGTACTTC. The V call is TRBV9, the J call TRBJ2-7; 9 bases match TRBD1. This CDR3 region has 14 residues. The V and J ends lost 9 bases and 7 bases, in that order; junction bases with no gene match: 14. CDR1 and CDR2 (germline): SGDLS, YYNGEE.

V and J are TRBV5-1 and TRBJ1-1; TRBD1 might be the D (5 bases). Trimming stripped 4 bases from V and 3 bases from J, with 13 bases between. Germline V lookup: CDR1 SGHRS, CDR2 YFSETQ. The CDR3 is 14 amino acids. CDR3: CASSVTSGDTEAFF. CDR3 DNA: TGCGCCAGCAGCGTCACTTCGGGGGACACTGAAGCTTTCTTT. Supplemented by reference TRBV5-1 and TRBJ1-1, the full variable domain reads KAGVTQTPRYLIKTRGQQVTLSCSPISGHRSVSWYQQTPGQGLQFLFEYFSETQRNKGNFPGRFSGRQFSNSRSEMNVSTLELGDSALYLCASSVTSGDTEAFFGQGTRLTVV.

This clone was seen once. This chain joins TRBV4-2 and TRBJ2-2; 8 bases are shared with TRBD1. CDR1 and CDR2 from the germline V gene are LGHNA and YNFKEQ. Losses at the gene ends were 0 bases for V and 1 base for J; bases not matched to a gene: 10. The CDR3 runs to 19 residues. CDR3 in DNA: TGTGCCAGCAGCCAAGATGGTCCCCGGACAGGGAGGAACACCGGGGAGCTGTTTTTT. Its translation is CASSQDGPRTGRNTGELFF.

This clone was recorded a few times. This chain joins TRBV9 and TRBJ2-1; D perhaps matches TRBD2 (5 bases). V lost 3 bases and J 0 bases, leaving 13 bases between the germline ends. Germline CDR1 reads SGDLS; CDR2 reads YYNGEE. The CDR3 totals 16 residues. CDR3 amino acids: CASSGLRASSYNEQFF. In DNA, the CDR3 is TGTGCCAGCAGCGGATTGAGGGCGAGCTCCTACAATGAGCAGTTCTTC.

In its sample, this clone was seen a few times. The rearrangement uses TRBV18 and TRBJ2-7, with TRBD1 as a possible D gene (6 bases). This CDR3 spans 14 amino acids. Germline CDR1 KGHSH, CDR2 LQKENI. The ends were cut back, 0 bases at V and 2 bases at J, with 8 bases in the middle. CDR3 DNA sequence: TGTGCCAGCTCACCACCGGACAGACCCTACGAGCAGTACTTC. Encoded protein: CASSPPDRPYEQYF.

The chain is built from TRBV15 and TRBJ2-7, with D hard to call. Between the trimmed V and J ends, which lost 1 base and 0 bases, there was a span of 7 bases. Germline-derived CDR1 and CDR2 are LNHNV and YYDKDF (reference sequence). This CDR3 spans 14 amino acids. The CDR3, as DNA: TGTGCCACCAGCAGAGGGGCGAGCTCCTACGAGCAGTACTTC. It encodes CATSRGASSYEQYF.

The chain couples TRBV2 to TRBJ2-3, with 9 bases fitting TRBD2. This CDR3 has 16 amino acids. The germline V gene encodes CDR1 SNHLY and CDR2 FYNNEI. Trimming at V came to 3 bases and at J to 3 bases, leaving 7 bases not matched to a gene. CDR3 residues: CASSELAGGRTDTQYF. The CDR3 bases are TGTGCCAGCAGTGAGCTGGCGGGAGGGCGAACAGATACGCAGTATTTT. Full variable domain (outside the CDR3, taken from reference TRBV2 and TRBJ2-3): EPEVTQTPSHQVTQMGQEVILRCVPISNHLYFYWYRQILGQKVEFLVSFYNNEISEKSEIFDDQFSVERPDGSNFTLKIRSTKLEDSAMYFCASSELAGGRTDTQYFGPGTRLTVL.

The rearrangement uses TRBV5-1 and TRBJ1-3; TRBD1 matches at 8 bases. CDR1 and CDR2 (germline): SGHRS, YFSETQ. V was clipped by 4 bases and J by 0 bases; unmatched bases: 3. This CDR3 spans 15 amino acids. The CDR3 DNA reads TGCGCCAGCAGCGCGGGACAGGTCTCTGGAAACACCATATATTTT. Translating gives CASSAGQVSGNTIYF.

In DNA form, the CDR3 reads TGCGCCAGCAGCTTGACAGGGGGCGGGTCCTACGAGCAGTACTTC. This codes for CASSLTGGGSYEQYF. The chain carries TRBV5-1 and TRBJ2-7; TRBD1 agrees at 9 bases. Trimming removed 1 base from V and 1 base from J; junction bases left unmatched: 3. Germline V gene data show CDR1 as SGHRS and CDR2 as YFSETQ. This CDR3 region has 15 residues.

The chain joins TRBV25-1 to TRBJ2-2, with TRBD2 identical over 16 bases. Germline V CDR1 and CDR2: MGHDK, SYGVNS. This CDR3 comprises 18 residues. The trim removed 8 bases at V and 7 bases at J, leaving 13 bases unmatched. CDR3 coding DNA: TGTGCCAGCCGGAACGGGACTAGCGGGAGGGCCGCGATCGGGGAGCTGTTTTTT. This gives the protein CASRNGTSGRAAIGELFF.

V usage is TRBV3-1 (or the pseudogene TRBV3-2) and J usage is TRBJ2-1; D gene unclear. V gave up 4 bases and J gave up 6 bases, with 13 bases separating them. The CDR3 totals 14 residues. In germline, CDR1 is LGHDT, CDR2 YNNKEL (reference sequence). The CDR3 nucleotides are TGTGCCAGCAGCCCCGGGTTTGAATCCAATGAGCAGTTCTTC. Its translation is CASSPGFESNEQFF.

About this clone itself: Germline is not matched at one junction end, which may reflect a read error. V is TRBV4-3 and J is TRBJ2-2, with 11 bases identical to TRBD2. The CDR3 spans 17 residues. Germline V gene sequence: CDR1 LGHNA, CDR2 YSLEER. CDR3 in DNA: TGCGCCAGCAGCGCGGGACTAGCGGCCGCGAAAACCGGGGAGCTGTTTTTT. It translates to CASSAGLAAAKTGELFF.